Listed here are 7 T cell receptor beta chains from one sample, sequenced in a study of control samples from healthy donors and cancer patients. Here immunoSEQ multiplex PCR was the method, and the copy in TCRdb shows in-frame clones only, minus some. The repertoire includes approximately 69,000 clones, roughly nine tenths of them detected once, and 5% to 7% sits in the top ten. Sequenced: PBMCs. All receptors come from a man in his 60s with colorectal cancer.

The chain has TRBV4-1 and TRBJ2-1, with 8 bases lining up with TRBD2. V lost 4 bases and J lost 6; bases outside the gene matches: 8. The CDR3 runs 15 residues. Germline V gene lookup returns CDR1 MGHRA and CDR2 YSYEKL. The CDR3: CASSRVVAGSNEQFF. The CDR3 DNA is TGCGCCAGCAGCCGAGTGGTAGCGGGGAGCAATGAGCAGTTCTTC.

The chain links TRBV19 to TRBJ1-6; perhaps TRBD1 as D (6 bases). Germline CDR1 and CDR2: LNHDA and SQIVND (reference sequence). Deletions cut 7 bases from V and 6 bases from J, with 10 bases between. The CDR3 runs 13 residues. The CDR3 sequence is CASTRTVNSPLHF. In DNA, the CDR3 is TGTGCCAGTACTCGGACAGTTAATTCACCCCTCCACTTT. Full variable domain (remainder filled in from reference TRBV19 and TRBJ1-6): DGGITQSPKYLFRKEGQNVTLSCEQNLNHDAMYWYRQDPGQGLRLIYYSQIVNDFQKGDIAEGYSVSREKKESFPLTVTSAQKNPTAFYLCASTRTVNSPLHFGNGTRLTVT.

V is TRBV9 and J is TRBJ2-1; D is undetermined. V gave up 0 bases and J gave up 4 bases, with 11 bases separating them. There are 15 residues in the CDR3. CDR1 SGDLS and CDR2 YYNGEE come from the germline V gene. CDR3 sequence: CASSVGSGRYNEQFF. CDR3 DNA: TGTGCCAGCAGCGTAGGATCGGGCCGGTACAATGAGCAGTTCTTC.

With respect to this clone: The same CDR3 can be traced to other DNA sequences in this sample. The rearrangement uses TRBV7-8 and TRBJ1-4; D ambiguous. The V end was cut by 3 bases, the J end by 2 bases, with 13 bases between. Per germline, CDR1 SGHVS and CDR2 FQNEAQ. This CDR3 comprises 16 residues. DNA for the CDR3: TGTGCCAGCAGCTTGGGCCGAGGGAGGACTAATGAAAAACTGTTTTTT. It specifies CASSLGRGRTNEKLFF.

This clone has only one observation. The chain couples TRBV11-1 to TRBJ2-3; 7 bases align to TRBD1. V lost 5 bases to trimming and J lost 1 base; unmatched junction nucleotides: 3. This CDR3 is 14 amino acids long. Germline CDR1 reads SGHAT; CDR2 reads FQDESV (reference sequence). CDR3 sequence reads: CASSIDRGTDTQYF. The CDR3 nucleotides read TGTGCCAGCAGCATCGACAGGGGCACAGATACGCAGTATTTT.

The chain combines TRBV6-5 with TRBJ2-7; 7 nucleotides match TRBD1. The junction had 7 bases not matched to a gene; V was cut back by 8 bases and J by 0 bases. This CDR3 is built from 14 residues. The germline CDR1 and CDR2 sequences are MNHEY and SVGAGI. As DNA, the CDR3 is TGTGCCAGCTCGACGGGACAGCTCTCCTACGAGCAGTACTTC. Translated, it gives CASSTGQLSYEQYF.

This chain connects TRBV9 to TRBJ2-3; D ambiguous. V lost 2 bases and J 6 bases, leaving 10 bases between the germline ends. This CDR3 has 13 residues. Per germline, CDR1 SGDLS and CDR2 YYNGEE. The CDR3 sequence is CASSVRIRDTQYF. Written as DNA, the CDR3 is TGTGCCAGCAGCGTTAGGATAAGGGATACGCAGTATTTT.